The 26 T cell receptor beta chains below all came from one sample that was sequenced in a study of T cell changes during pregnancy in multiple sclerosis. The method was immunoSEQ multiplex PCR; TCRdb's version includes in-frame clones alone and lacks a portion of them. Altogether 70,000 to 80,000 clones are present, 70% to 90% being singletons, with the ten largest covering around 3.2%. The input for sequencing was peripheral blood, taken before pregnancy. Source of these receptors: a female donor with multiple sclerosis, enrolled in a pregnancy study.

This clone was recorded a few times. The rearrangement uses TRBV7-9 and TRBJ1-5, with D hard to call. The ends were cut back, 2 bases at V and 0 bases at J, with 11 bases in the middle. Germline V gene data show CDR1 as SEHNR and CDR2 as FQNEAQ (reference sequence). The CDR3 contains 16 residues. The CDR3: CASSLTSSFSNQPQHF. The CDR3 region has the DNA TGTGCCAGCAGCTTAACTTCGTCCTTTAGCAATCAGCCCCAGCATTTT.

This clone was detected once. The V and J genes are TRBV7-2 and TRBJ2-7, with 7 bases identical to TRBD1. The CDR3 has 15 amino acids. After removal of 5 bases from V and 3 bases from J, the junction contained 10 bases not matched to a gene. The germline gives CDR1 SGHTA, CDR2 FQGNSA. CDR3 residues: CASSDRDRWSYEQYF. For the CDR3, the DNA is TGTGCCAGCAGCGACCGGGACAGATGGAGCTACGAGCAGTACTTC.

The chain recombines TRBV13 with TRBJ2-3, with 8 positions matching TRBD2. The CDR3 runs to 16 residues. CDR1 is PRHDT and CDR2 is FYEKMQ in the germline V gene (reference sequence). The V segment lost 1 base and the J segment 2 bases; nucleotides outside the gene matches: 5. The CDR3 reads CASSLARGGVTDTQYF. The CDR3 DNA is TGTGCCAGCAGCTTAGCTCGGGGGGGAGTCACAGATACGCAGTATTTT.

On this clone: The same CDR3 can be traced to other DNA sequences in this sample. The chain carries TRBV5-1 and TRBJ1-1; the D gene is possibly TRBD1 (5 bases). The CDR3 consists of 15 residues. Germline CDR1 and CDR2: SGHRS and YFSETQ. The V end lost 0 bases, the J end lost 2 bases, and 11 bases lay between the germline ends. The DNA for the CDR3 is TGCGCCAGCAGCTTGGGAGCCGGGGGAAACACTGAAGCTTTCTTT. Translated, it gives CASSLGAGGNTEAFF.

The chain carries TRBV28 and TRBJ1-2; TRBD1 matches at 9 bases. CDR1 is MDHEN, CDR2 SYDVKM, per germline. V was clipped by 6 bases and J by 6 bases; unmatched bases: 11. The CDR3 has 15 residues. In nucleotides, the CDR3 is TGTGCCAGCAGCGCACACGGGACAGGGTATGATGGCTACACCTTC. Encoded protein: CASSAHGTGYDGYTF.

This clone has just a few counts. The genes are TRBV6-1 and TRBJ2-7; perhaps TRBD2 as D (5 bases). Germline-derived CDR1 and CDR2 are MNHNS and SASEGT. This CDR3 contains 13 residues. The V and J ends lost 7 bases and 2 bases respectively, with 12 bases between them. Here the CDR3 DNA reads TGTGCCAGCAATTCGGGATCTACCTACGAGCAGTACTTC. It specifies CASNSGSTYEQYF.

The chain recombines TRBV9 with TRBJ1-4; D remains unclear. This CDR3 has 15 residues. Trimming cost V 4 bases and J 3 bases, with 13 bases left between them. CDR1 is SGDLS and CDR2 is YYNGEE in the germline V gene. The CDR3 reads CASSPRGGANEKLFF. In DNA, the CDR3 is TGTGCCAGCAGCCCCCGGGGTGGAGCTAATGAAAAACTGTTTTTT.

This clone is medium-sized by share. V gene TRBV5-6 combines with J gene TRBJ1-2, with 8 bases fitting TRBD1. The CDR3 covers 13 residues. Germline V gene data show CDR1 as SGHDT and CDR2 as YYEEEE. The J segment lost 8 bases and the V segment lost 4 bases, leaving 7 bases of the junction unmatched. In DNA form, the CDR3 reads TGTGCCAGCAGCCCCGGACAGGGATGGGGCTACACCTTC. It yields the protein CASSPGQGWGYTF.

This clone was detected only a few times. The J gene is TRBJ1-5, the V gene TRBV30; 8 bases match TRBD1. Losses at the gene ends were 5 bases for V and 4 bases for J; bases not matched to a gene: 10. The germline V gene encodes CDR1 GTSNPN and CDR2 SVGIG (reference sequence). The length of the CDR3 is 15 residues. Here the CDR3 reads CAWGQGQELNQPQHF. CDR3 in DNA: TGTGCCTGGGGACAGGGACAAGAGTTGAATCAGCCCCAGCATTTT.

The V and J genes are TRBV4-3 and TRBJ2-5; D might be TRBD1 (6 bases). The CDR3 extends over 14 amino acids. V shed 0 bases and J shed 7 bases, with 12 bases lying between them. Germline loops: CDR1 LGHNA, CDR2 YSLEER. The CDR3 DNA sequence: TGCGCCAGCAGCCAAGATGGGACGACAGGGACCCAGTACTTC. Protein product: CASSQDGTTGTQYF.

This clone was seen just once. At one of its ends the junction is not consistent with the germline gene, which may arise from a read error. The chain links TRBV6-5 to TRBJ2-2; 8 bases map to TRBD1. The CDR3 contains 13 residues. Germline assignment: CDR1 MNHEY and CDR2 SVGAGI. CDR3 loop: CASRGQDTGELFF. Written as DNA, the CDR3 is TGTGCTAGCAGGGGGCAGGACACCGGGGAGCTGTTTTTT.

The rearrangement links TRBV5-1 to TRBJ2-7, with 8 bases matching TRBD1. The length of the CDR3 is 13 residues. From germline, CDR1 is SGHRS and CDR2 YFSETQ. V gave up 6 bases and J gave up 5 bases; unmatched junction bases: 7. The chain's CDR3 is CASMDQTGDEQYF. The CDR3 nucleotides are TGCGCCAGCATGGACCAGACAGGGGACGAGCAGTACTTC.

This chain joins TRBV5-1 and TRBJ1-1, with D hard to call. The V end lost 1 base, the J end lost 1 base, and 5 bases lay between the germline ends. Germline V CDR1 and CDR2: SGHRS, YFSETQ. The CDR3 sequence is 13 residues long. In DNA, the CDR3 is TGCGCCAGCAGCTTGAGCCGGAACACTGAAGCTTTCTTT. This gives the protein CASSLSRNTEAFF.

The chain uses TRBV19 and TRBJ1-2, with D hard to call. The CDR3 has 13 amino acids. The V end lost 4 bases, the J end lost 4 bases, and 10 bases lay between the germline ends. Germline V lookup: CDR1 LNHDA, CDR2 SQIVND (reference sequence). CDR3 nucleotides: TGTGCCAGTAGTAAACAGCCTTCCTATGGCTACACCTTC. Translating gives CASSKQPSYGYTF.

This sequence joins TRBV29-1 and TRBJ2-1, with no clear D. CDR1 is SQVTM, CDR2 ANQGSEA, per germline. Trimming stripped 2 bases from V and 6 bases from J, with 5 bases between. The length of the CDR3 is 11 residues. CDR3 amino acids: CSVELANEQFF. The CDR3 bases are TGCAGCGTTGAACTGGCCAATGAGCAGTTCTTC.

V gene TRBV7-9 combines with J gene TRBJ2-1; 11 bases map to TRBD2. The CDR3 has 15 amino acids. Germline V lookup: CDR1 SEHNR, CDR2 FQNEAQ (reference sequence). The junction had 4 bases not matched to a gene; V was cut back by 6 bases and J by 3 bases. The CDR3 DNA reads as TGTGCCAGCAGAATGGGACTAGCGGTCTACAATGAGCAGTTCTTC. It specifies CASRMGLAVYNEQFF.

The V and J genes are TRBV7-7 and TRBJ2-1; 12 bases match TRBD2. Trimming at V came to 5 bases and at J to 5 bases, leaving 4 bases not matched to a gene. CDR3 size: 15 residues. Germline V gene data show CDR1 as SSHAT and CDR2 as FNYEAQ (reference sequence). In nucleotides, the CDR3 is TGTGCCAGCAGCCCTCTAGCGGGGGGGCACAATGAGCAGTTCTTC. This codes for CASSPLAGGHNEQFF.

This clone was found once. The V and J genes are TRBV15 and TRBJ2-1; 8 bases map to TRBD2. The germline gives CDR1 LNHNV, CDR2 YYDKDF (reference sequence). V lost 3 bases to trimming and J lost 2 bases; unmatched junction nucleotides: 3. CDR3 length equals 15 residues. Here the CDR3 DNA reads TGTGCCACCAGCAGTCGACTAGCGCCCTACAATGAGCAGTTCTTC. Amino acids: CATSSRLAPYNEQFF.

The V and J genes are TRBV28 and TRBJ1-3, with TRBD1 identical over 9 bases. V shed 1 base and J 4 bases; nucleotides not matched to a gene: 11. Germline lookup yields CDR1 MDHEN and CDR2 SYDVKM. The CDR3 spans 18 residues. This CDR3 reads CASSLYGTGFSVGNTIYF. CDR3 in DNA: TGTGCCAGCAGTTTATATGGGACAGGGTTTTCCGTGGGAAACACCATATATTTT.

V gene TRBV5-1 combines with J gene TRBJ2-7, with a weak D call TRBD1 (5 bases). The germline gives CDR1 SGHRS, CDR2 YFSETQ. The length of the CDR3 is 11 residues. Deletions cut 0 bases from V and 7 bases from J, with 5 bases between. DNA of the CDR3: TGCGCCAGCAGCTTGGAGGGGGAGCAGTACTTC. Translation gives CASSLEGEQYF.

This chain connects TRBV27 to TRBJ2-5, with 8 bases identical to TRBD2. The V segment lost 6 bases and the J segment 1 base; nucleotides outside the gene matches: 10. The CDR3 is made up of 16 amino acids. Per the germline V gene, CDR1 is MNHEY and CDR2 is SMNVEV (reference sequence). CDR3 sequence reads: CASSLGGGGPQETQYF. The CDR3 DNA sequence: TGTGCCAGCAGCTTGGGGGGCGGGGGGCCCCAAGAGACCCAGTACTTC.

The chain joins TRBV30 to TRBJ1-2; D not certain. This CDR3 has 10 residues. CDR1 and CDR2 from the germline V gene are GTSNPN and SVGIG (reference sequence). Trimming took off 7 bases at V and 8 bases at J, with 11 bases between the two ends. CDR3 in DNA: TGTGCCTCTCTACGTCTCGGCTACACCTTC. The encoded protein is CASLRLGYTF.

In this sample, this clone turned up a few times. The chain recombines TRBV27 with TRBJ2-6; no clear D. The CDR3 has 17 residues. Trimming left V 2 bases short and J 0 bases short, with 11 bases between. The germline V gene has CDR1 MNHEY and CDR2 SMNVEV (reference sequence). CDR3 loop: CASSLVPPYSGANVLTF. The CDR3 nucleotides read TGTGCCAGCAGTTTAGTACCACCCTACTCTGGGGCCAACGTCCTGACTTTC. The full variable domain, completed using reference TRBV27 and TRBJ2-6, is EAQVTQNPRYLITVTGKKLTVTCSQNMNHEYMSWYRQDPGLGLRQIYYSMNVEVTDKGDVPEGYKVSRKEKRNFPLILESPSPNQTSLYFCASSLVPPYSGANVLTFGAGSRLTVL.

The chain is built from TRBV4-2 and TRBJ2-3, with TRBD2 matching over 7 bases. The CDR3 spans 17 residues. After removal of 0 bases from V and 1 base from J, the junction contained 7 bases not matched to a gene. Germline V lookup: CDR1 LGHNA, CDR2 YNFKEQ. In DNA form, the CDR3 reads TGTGCCAGCAGCCAAGAGTCGACTAGCAGCCGCACAGATACGCAGTATTTT. This sequence encodes CASSQESTSSRTDTQYF.

This chain links TRBV9 with TRBJ1-2, with TRBD1 matching over 7 bases. V shed 6 bases, J shed 1 base, and the junction held 9 bases outside the gene matches. CDR3 length: 15 residues. CDR1 and CDR2 from the germline V gene are SGDLS and YYNGEE. The CDR3 here is CASNLQGSLNYGYTF. The CDR3 nucleotides are TGTGCCAGCAACTTACAGGGGTCTCTTAACTATGGCTACACCTTC.

The genes are TRBV9 and TRBJ1-2; tentatively, D is TRBD1 (5 bases). V dropped 4 bases and J dropped 4 bases, with 8 bases sitting between them. The CDR3 covers 12 residues. Germline V gene lookup returns CDR1 SGDLS and CDR2 YYNGEE. CDR3 amino acids: CASSLQGYGYTF. In DNA, the CDR3 is TGTGCCAGCAGCCTTCAGGGCTATGGCTACACCTTC.